This paragraph covers one TCR beta chain sequence. CDR1 and CDR2 (germline): DFQATT, SNEGSKA (reference sequence). The CDR3 consists of 10 residues. The V gene lost 6 bases and the J gene lost 8 bases, with 10 bases spanning the gap. The source of the sample is a study of control samples from healthy donors and cancer patients. Method: immunoSEQ multiplex PCR; TCRdb's copy keeps in-frame clones and lacks some. The sample records approximately 94,000 clones, about nine tenths being singletons. V usage is TRBV20-1 and J usage is TRBJ1-2; possibly TRBD1 for D (5 bases). Source material: blood. The receptor was derived from a woman aged 25 to 39 in good health. CDR3 sequence: CSAYRTGYTF. The CDR3 DNA reads TGCAGTGCGTACAGGACGGGCTACACCTTC.